This T cell receptor (beta chain) was captured by sequencing in a study of shared clonotypes between healthy human individuals. Comment on this clone: No antigen is known for it.

Study results and limitations: Naive subsets usually exceeded memory subsets in estimated richness. Clonotypes shared by all four donors outscored non-shared clonotypes in generation probability.

Cells designated naive CD8 were CD45RO-negative and were positively selected for CCR7, with terminally differentiated effector memory CD45RA+ cells excluded. Every subset's genomic DNA went evenly onto several immunoSEQ plates. Only in-frame clones appear in the TCRdb table, and some are missing; sequencing was by immunoSEQ multiplex PCR. This table has about 590,000 clones, about 95% appearing once. CDR1 is SGHRS and CDR2 is YFSETQ in the germline V gene. The CDR3 consists of 16 residues. Losses at the gene ends were 3 bases for V and 4 bases for J; bases not matched to a gene: 10. The sequenced material came from naive CD8+ T cells sorted from blood. The clonotype originates from a woman aged 25 to 39 in good health. The chain couples TRBV5-1 to TRBJ1-2; 9 bases map to TRBD1. The CDR3 region has the DNA TGCGCCAGCAGCTCCGGGACAGGGAGTCCCCGCTATGGCTACACCTTC. Its translation is CASSSGTGSPRYGYTF.